This T cell receptor (beta chain) was sequenced for a study of memory B cells and T cells in multiple sclerosis. Separate sequencing covered autoproliferating (CFSE-dim) and non-proliferating (CFSE-high) T cells from stimulus-free culture. Roughly 4.8x10^7 CFSE-labeled PBMCs were cultured less than eight days unstimulated, then replicate wells were pooled. CFSE at around 0.51 uM labeled the PBMCs, which were then cultured unstimulated. The table came from immunoSEQ multiplex PCR; TCRdb's copy has only in-frame clones and leaves some out. The sample comprises under 50,000 clones, around 79% of which are singletons, and roughly 1.1% rests with the top ten. The CDR3 spans 14 residues. Germline values: CDR1 MNHEY, CDR2 SVGAGI. The V end lost 2 bases, the J end lost 7 bases, and 14 bases lay between the germline ends. About this clone itself: The antigen is unknown.

The V call is TRBV6-5, the J call TRBJ1-1; a possible D gene is TRBD1 (5 bases). The TCR originated in a human donor with multiple sclerosis. Sequenced: PBMCs from blood kept in culture. The CDR3 DNA reads as TGTGCCAGCAGTTACACCGGGGGTATTAGTGAAGCTTTCTTT. It translates to CASSYTGGISEAFF.